A single sample is the source of the 15 T cell receptor beta chains below, sequenced in a study of T cell responses to AZD1222 COVID-19 vaccine. Measured with immunoSEQ multiplex PCR; TCRdb has only the in-frame clones, and not every one. This sample has roughly 100,000 clones, with about 90% found just once. The sequencing used peripheral blood, collected on day 0 of AZD1222 vaccination. All receptors come from an adult in good health.

The chain joins TRBV10-3 to TRBJ2-7; D remains ambiguous. The CDR3 has 12 amino acids. Deletions cut 2 bases from V and 3 bases from J, with 5 bases between. Germline V CDR1 and CDR2: ENHRY, SYGVKD. Here the CDR3 DNA reads TGTGCCATCAGTGAGCTCGACTACGAGCAGTACTTC. This codes for CAISELDYEQYF.

This clone was counted a single time. The J gene is TRBJ1-1, the V gene TRBV2; D gene ambiguous. The CDR3 is made up of 12 amino acids. V was shortened by 8 bases and J by 0 bases, with 7 bases between the two germline ends. Per the germline V gene, CDR1 is SNHLY and CDR2 is FYNNEI. CDR3: CASCRLNTEAFF. CDR3 nucleotides: TGTGCCAGCTGCAGGTTGAACACTGAAGCTTTCTTT. Complete variable domain (other parts from reference TRBV2 and TRBJ1-1): EPEVTQTPSHQVTQMGQEVILRCVPISNHLYFYWYRQILGQKVEFLVSFYNNEISEKSEIFDDQFSVERPDGSNFTLKIRSTKLEDSAMYFCASCRLNTEAFFGQGTRLTVV.

J is TRBJ2-7 and V is TRBV6-2 or TRBV6-3; no clear D. The germline V gene encodes CDR1 MNHEY and CDR2 SVGEGT. Trimming took off 0 bases at V and 3 bases at J, with 9 bases between the two ends. CDR3 length: 14 amino acids. The chain's CDR3 is CASSYSLVLYEQYF. CDR3 DNA: TGTGCCAGCAGTTACTCGTTGGTCCTCTACGAGCAGTACTTC.

The J gene is TRBJ1-3, the V gene TRBV25-1, with D tentatively TRBD1 (6 bases). The CDR3 has 13 residues. Looked up from germline, CDR1 is MGHDK and CDR2 is SYGVNS. V was shortened by 6 bases and J by 0 bases, with 6 bases between the two germline ends. CDR3 nucleotides: TGTGCCAGCAGAGGGGGCTCTGGAAACACCATATATTTT. It encodes CASRGGSGNTIYF.

The chain joins TRBV28 to TRBJ2-7; D call uncertain. Between the trimmed V and J ends, which lost 3 bases and 2 bases, there was a span of 8 bases. The CDR3 consists of 13 residues. Germline V CDR1 and CDR2: MDHEN, SYDVKM. The CDR3 loop is CASSFSSAYEQYF. The CDR3 DNA reads TGTGCCAGCAGTTTTTCGTCAGCCTACGAGCAGTACTTC.

The chain joins TRBV13 to TRBJ2-7, with 8 positions matching TRBD1. This CDR3 has 13 residues. Germline-derived CDR1 and CDR2 are PRHDT and FYEKMQ (reference sequence). Trimming took 5 bases from V and 7 from J; bases not matched to a gene: 7. The CDR3 loop reads CASSLGQGGEQYF. As DNA, the CDR3 is TGTGCCAGCAGCCTCGGACAGGGCGGGGAGCAGTACTTC.

The gene calls are TRBV18 and TRBJ2-5, with TRBD2 matching over 7 bases. V shed 2 bases, J shed 5 bases, and the junction held 5 bases outside the gene matches. The CDR3 loop spans 14 amino acids. The germline V gene encodes CDR1 KGHSH and CDR2 LQKENI. For the CDR3, the DNA is TGTGCCAGCTCACCAATGGGAGGGGAGGAGACCCAGTACTTC. The encoded protein is CASSPMGGEETQYF.

The gene calls are TRBV6-2 or TRBV6-3 and TRBJ2-7, with 14 bases that match TRBD2. Germline-derived CDR1 and CDR2 are MNHEY and SVGEGT. V dropped 1 base and J dropped 3; count of bases not matched to a gene: 8. The CDR3 is 18 residues long. CDR3 nucleotides: TGTGCCAGCAGTTACTTGCCCCTCGGGACTAGCGGGAGCTACGAGCAGTACTTC. The encoded protein is CASSYLPLGTSGSYEQYF.

This clone was seen more than once but under ten times. This rearrangement joins TRBV5-6 to TRBJ1-1, with D possibly matching TRBD1 (5 bases). Per germline, CDR1 SGHDT and CDR2 YYEEEE. This CDR3 comprises 13 residues. V lost 2 bases, J lost 10 bases, and 15 bases lay in between. CDR3: CASSLNRGRLAFF. The CDR3, as DNA: TGTGCCAGCAGCTTAAATAGGGGACGTTTAGCTTTCTTT. The variable domain in full, completed from reference TRBV5-6 and TRBJ1-1, reads DAGVTQSPTHLIKTRGQQVTLRCSPKSGHDTVSWYQQALGQGPQFIFQYYEEEERQRGNFPDRFSGHQFPNYSSELNVNALLLGDSALYLCASSLNRGRLAFFGQGTRLTVV.

The chain combines TRBV5-6 with TRBJ2-7, with D possibly being TRBD1 or TRBD2 (6 bases each). V dropped 2 bases and J dropped 6 bases, with 12 bases sitting between them. Germline-derived CDR1 and CDR2 are SGHDT and YYEEEE. The CDR3 extends over 13 amino acids. The CDR3: CASSFQGRSEQYF. CDR3 DNA sequence: TGTGCCAGCAGCTTCCAGGGGAGGTCCGAGCAGTACTTC.

This clone has a single count. V is TRBV3-1 (or the pseudogene TRBV3-2) and J is TRBJ2-3; 10 nucleotides agree with TRBD2. V was pared by 3 bases and J by 3 bases, with 18 bases of the junction left unmatched. Germline CDR1 and CDR2: LGHDT and YNNKEL (reference sequence). This CDR3 has 20 residues. CDR3 sequence: CASSQFSGTSVPRGTDTQYF. The CDR3 nucleotides read TGTGCCAGCAGCCAGTTCTCCGGGACTAGCGTCCCCAGGGGGACAGATACGCAGTATTTT.

V gene TRBV5-1 combines with J gene TRBJ2-7; D gene ambiguous. Germline-derived CDR1 and CDR2 are SGHRS and YFSETQ. The CDR3 totals 14 residues. V lost 0 bases and J 4 bases, leaving 11 bases between the germline ends. Here the CDR3 reads CASSLALNGYEQYF. The CDR3 DNA is TGCGCCAGCAGCTTGGCCTTGAACGGATACGAGCAGTACTTC.

The V call is TRBV6-4, the J call TRBJ2-2, with a tentative D call TRBD2 (6 bases). Germline-derived CDR1 and CDR2 are MRHNA and SNTAGT. Trimming removed 4 bases from V and 6 bases from J, with 9 bases in between. The CDR3 is 13 residues long. The CDR3 is CASSAGDPGELFF. The CDR3 nucleotides read TGTGCCAGCAGTGCGGGGGATCCCGGGGAGCTGTTTTTT.

The CDR3 reads CASSPRRGPYEQYF. CDR3 DNA sequence: TGTGCCAGCTCACCGAGGCGGGGACCCTACGAGCAGTACTTC. The chain recombines TRBV18 with TRBJ2-7; a possible D gene is TRBD2 (6 bases). Trimming cost V 3 bases and J 2 bases, with 11 bases left between them. This CDR3 is built from 14 residues. Germline-derived CDR1 and CDR2 are KGHSH and LQKENI.

By frequency in the sample, this clone is medium-sized. The rearrangement links TRBV5-6 to TRBJ2-2; D uncertain. The V gene lost 2 bases and the J gene lost 4 bases, with 0 bases spanning the gap. The CDR3 extends over 11 amino acids. CDR1 is SGHDT, CDR2 YYEEEE, per germline. The CDR3 protein is CASSFTGELFF. For the CDR3, the DNA is TGTGCCAGCAGCTTCACCGGGGAGCTGTTTTTT.